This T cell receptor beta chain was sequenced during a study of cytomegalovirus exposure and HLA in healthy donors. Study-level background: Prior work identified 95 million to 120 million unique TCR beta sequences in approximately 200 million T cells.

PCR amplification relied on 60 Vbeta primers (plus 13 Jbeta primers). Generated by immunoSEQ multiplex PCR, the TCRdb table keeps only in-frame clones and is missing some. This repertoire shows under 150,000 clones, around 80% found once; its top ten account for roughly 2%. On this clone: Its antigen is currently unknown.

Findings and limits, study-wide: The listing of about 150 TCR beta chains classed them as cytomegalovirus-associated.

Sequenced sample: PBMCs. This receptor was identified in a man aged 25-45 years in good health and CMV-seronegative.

The CDR3 protein is CASSPRTSNYEQYF. The CDR3 DNA follows: TGTGCCAGCAGCCCCAGGACTAGCAACTACGAGCAGTACTTC. The V gene is TRBV9, the J gene TRBJ2-7; 8 bases agree with TRBD2. Germline V lookup: CDR1 SGDLS, CDR2 YYNGEE. The ends lost 4 bases at V and 3 bases at J; junction bases unmatched: 6. This CDR3 has 14 residues.